Given below is one T cell receptor beta chain in context. Its cognate antigen is unknown. The data were obtained in a study of identical twins. Study findings and constraints: Low generation probability was overrepresented in out-of-frame alpha sequences shared by twins.

V gave up 5 bases and J gave up 9 bases; unmatched junction bases: 5. CDR1 is MNHNY and CDR2 is SVGAGI in the germline V gene (reference sequence). The CDR3 has 12 amino acids. A universal primer site came from template switching; cDNA carried unique molecular identifiers. One entry per CDR3 protein, called by TCRdb with MiXCR from the 5' RACE reads. This sample carries 500,000 to 600,000 distinct CDR3 sequences, roughly a fifth of them seen once, and the ten largest clones take roughly 0.9%. These data were also reused for a study on T cells expressing NK-cell markers. From that second work: In several experiments, an anti-gamma-delta TCR antibody restricted sorting to alpha-beta TCR T cells.

Sequences were obtained from CD4+ T cells sorted from blood. The chain combines TRBV6-6 with TRBJ2-7; 9 bases map to TRBD1. This receptor was obtained from a woman younger than 35 in good health. The CDR3 nucleotides read TGTGCCAGCAGTGTGGACAGGGGAGGGCAGTACTTC. Encoded protein: CASSVDRGGQYF.